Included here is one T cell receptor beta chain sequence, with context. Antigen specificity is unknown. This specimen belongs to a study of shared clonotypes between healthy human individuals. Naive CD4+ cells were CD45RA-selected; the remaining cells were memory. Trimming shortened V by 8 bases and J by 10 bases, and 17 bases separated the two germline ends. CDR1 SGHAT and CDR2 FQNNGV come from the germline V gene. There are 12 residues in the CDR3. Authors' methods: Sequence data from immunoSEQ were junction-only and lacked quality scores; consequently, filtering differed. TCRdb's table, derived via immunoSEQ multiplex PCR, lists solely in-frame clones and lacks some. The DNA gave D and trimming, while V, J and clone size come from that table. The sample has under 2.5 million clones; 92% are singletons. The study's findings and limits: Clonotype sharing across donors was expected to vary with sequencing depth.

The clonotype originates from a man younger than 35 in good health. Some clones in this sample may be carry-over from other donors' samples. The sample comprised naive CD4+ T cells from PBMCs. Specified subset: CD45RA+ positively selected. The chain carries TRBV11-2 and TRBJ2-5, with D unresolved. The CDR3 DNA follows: TGTGCCAGCGGCCCCCGTCGGTTTGACCAGTACTTC. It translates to CASGPRRFDQYF.